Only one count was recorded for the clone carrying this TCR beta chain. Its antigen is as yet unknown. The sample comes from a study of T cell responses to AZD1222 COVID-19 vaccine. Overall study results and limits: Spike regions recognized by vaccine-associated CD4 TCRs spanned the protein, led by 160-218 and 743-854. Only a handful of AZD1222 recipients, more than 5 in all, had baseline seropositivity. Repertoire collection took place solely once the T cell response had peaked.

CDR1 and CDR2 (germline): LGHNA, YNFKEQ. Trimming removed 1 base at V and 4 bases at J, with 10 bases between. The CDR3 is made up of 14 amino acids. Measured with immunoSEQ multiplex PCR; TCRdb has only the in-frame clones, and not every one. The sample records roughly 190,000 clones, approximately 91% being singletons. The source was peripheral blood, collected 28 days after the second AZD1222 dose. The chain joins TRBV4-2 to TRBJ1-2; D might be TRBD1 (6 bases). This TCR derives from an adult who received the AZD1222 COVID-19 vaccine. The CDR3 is CASSQADSSYGYTF. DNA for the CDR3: TGTGCCAGCAGCCAAGCGGACAGTAGCTATGGCTACACCTTC.